The present T cell receptor (beta chain) was sequenced within a study of response to subunit inactivated influenza vaccine. This clonotype was picked up a small number of times. This CDR3 region has 13 residues. Deletions cut 5 bases from V and 7 bases from J, with 14 bases between. TCRdb processed the RT-PCR reads anew with MiXCR; each CDR3 protein has one entry. The repertoire holds 550,000 to 600,000 distinct CDR3 sequences, with 10% to 15% as singletons. The chain links TRBV12-3 or TRBV12-4 to TRBJ1-2, with a possible D match to TRBD1 (5 bases). The source was PBMCs from blood, collected on the day of vaccination. The clonotype originates from a man aged 45-65 years who received an inactivated influenza vaccine. The chain's CDR3 is CASSALAGSGYTF. The CDR3 nucleotides read TGTGCCAGCAGTGCGTTGGCAGGGAGTGGCTACACCTTC.